The source of this TCR beta chain is a study of blood T cell repertoires in COVID-19 (dated by TCRdb to 2020 to 2021). At the level of the whole study: Samples from collaborators originated in the United States, Italy and Spain and spanned both the acute and convalescent phases of COVID-19. Nearly every sample came with metadata listing a de-identified subject ID, COVID-19 status, age in years and sex. Samples were obtained from the ongoing ImmuneRACE study (first 160 participants) and from approximately 1,200 subjects provided by 6 global collaborators. Where HLA class I and class II types were available, the types were taken from metadata supplied by the sample provider, not from assay-based typing. A freely available public database, intended as a resource for researchers studying the immune response to SARS-CoV-2, is where the repertoires were released. The dataset comprised deeply sampled blood TCRbeta repertoires from subjects exposed to, actively infected with, or recovered from COVID-19. The prospective study material was composed of cDNA or gDNA derived from T cells, B-cell-depleted T cells, or PBMCs.

TCRbeta CDR3 regions were amplified from genomic DNA using the immunoSEQ Assay, a bias-controlled multiplex PCR. The published analysis was carried out like this. Nucleated cell counts per sample were estimated from amplification of reference gene primers within the assay. To quantify the absolute abundance of each unique TCRbeta CDR3 rearrangement, sequence reads were collapsed and filtered. For each sample, productive Simpson clonality was calculated as the square root of Simpson's diversity index over productive rearrangements. TCRdb carries this immuneACCESS record with in-frame sequences only. Its versions omit some clonotypes, under half of them owing to an unresolved V gene in the studies checked, with the rest unexplained. Clone size and the V and J calls come from that table; the DNA yielded D and trimming. For this sample the table gives about 220,000 clones, of which roughly 80% were detected only once. The biggest ten clones account for approximately 4.8% of the sample.

At the junction V is shortened by 4 bases and J by 6 bases; bases outside the gene matches: 9. CDR1 LGHDT and CDR2 YNNKEL were looked up in the germline V gene (reference sequence). The CDR3 runs 14 amino acids, cysteine and phenylalanine included. Just the 42-base CDR3 DNA is kept, in frame starting at base 1. Of note for this clone: Its antigen specificity is not known. Qualities for individual bases were not recorded, and no much larger clone is one base off.

Participants in the prospective study were enrolled through a virtual design, were aged 18 to 89 years, and lived in roughly 24 United States geographic areas. In the prospective study, cohorts were assigned on the basis of participant-reported clinical history obtained from a screening survey and a study questionnaire. Exposed participants had been in contact, within 2 weeks of entering the study, with a person who had a PCR-confirmed or clinician-diagnosed case of COVID-19. In the prospective study, mobile phlebotomists collected whole blood, serum and a nasopharyngeal or oropharyngeal swab from each participant. Participants in the prospective study had the option to provide additional blood draws and questionnaires over a roughly two-month period. Prospective study blood samples were shipped either frozen or at room temperature before DNA extraction. General study outcomes and caveats: How much clinical and demographic metadata was included differed by source and by participant, and the metadata was provided uncurated.

This sequence was found in a woman between 50 and 59 years old who had been exposed to COVID-19. Sequencing was carried out using PBMCs or T cells enriched from blood (not recorded which). The chain joins TRBV3-1 (or the pseudogene TRBV3-2) to TRBJ2-7, and 7 junction bases match TRBD2. The CDR3 region: CASSLGEGSGEQYF. The DNA is as follows: TGTGCCAGCAGCCTGGGGGAGGGAAGCGGCGAGCAGTACTTC.